This T cell receptor (beta chain) was found in a study of OX40 agonist ivuxolimab in advanced cancers. A note on the overall study: Ivuxolimab was a fully human IgG2 agonistic monoclonal antibody targeting the costimulatory receptor OX40 (CD134). Among the roughly 52 dose-escalation patients, some 19 had hepatocellular carcinoma, approximately 15 melanoma, 9 renal cell carcinoma and 9 head and neck cancer. In the dose-escalation cohort, 82.7% of patients were male, and the mean age was approximately 64 years, with a range of roughly 20 to 80. Patients were allowed to have had prior anti-PD-1, anti-PD-L1 or anti-CTLA-4 therapy, and around 43% of the dose-escalation patients had been treated with checkpoint inhibitors. Partial responses were achieved by three dose-escalation patients, of whom one had hepatocellular carcinoma and two had cutaneous melanoma. The purpose of peripheral TCRbeta sequencing was to test whether ivuxolimab changed TCR sequence diversity and led to clonal T-cell expansion. Intravenous ivuxolimab was administered to patients every 2 weeks at six dose levels: 0.01, 0.1, 0.3, 1.5, 3 and 10 mg/kg. The paper covers the monotherapy dose-escalation part of the phase I ivuxolimab trial, which included N of about 50 patients.

CDR1 and CDR2, looked up from the germline V gene, are MDHEN and SYDVKM. The CDR3, cysteine through phenylalanine, is 15 amino acids long. Of all the DNA, just the CDR3 is kept, 45 bases in frame from base 1. The junction carries 19 bases between V and J, which are trimmed by 7 bases and 4 bases respectively. Paper-wide results and their limitations: Low levels of normalized T-cell clonal expansion were also seen in some patients who did not respond. At doses of 0.1 to 3.0 mg/kg, clonal expansion of both CD4+ and CD8+ T cells in blood was seen between baseline and week 6. Which antigens the clonally expanded peripheral T cells were specific for was not determined. On average, CD8+ T cells showed more expanded clones than CD4+ T cells after ivuxolimab. Partial responders in the 0.1-3.0 mg/kg groups had among the lowest normalized peripheral clonal expansion, especially among CD8+ T cells.

To note about this clone: Its antigen specificity is not known. Within one base of it there is no much larger clone, and no base qualities were kept.

Patients with a history of autoimmune disease or receiving systemic immunosuppression were excluded from the trial. Peripheral blood for TCR sequencing was drawn from every dose cohort at baseline, at cycle 4 day 1 and at cycle 7 day 1. The samples were taken from a phase I, first-in-human, multicenter, open-label dose-escalation trial of ivuxolimab. Adults with locally advanced or metastatic melanoma, renal cell, hepatocellular, or head and neck squamous cell carcinoma were enrolled in the trial. Before TCR sequencing, CD4+ and CD8+ T cells were separately sorted from peripheral blood. Genomic DNA was extracted from sorted cells for sequencing of the TCRbeta CDR3 region. The immunoSEQ Assay was used for sequencing of TCRbeta CDR3 regions. Here the immuneACCESS table is served through TCRdb, limited to in-frame sequences with V and J called. Missing clones are a known gap in these copies; in checked studies unresolved V genes cover under half, and the rest lacks a known reason. The sample table holds more than 9,500 clones, of which around 83% were seen once. Roughly 19% of the sample is taken by the ten largest.

The sequence derives from an adult with an advanced solid tumor such as melanoma, head and neck, liver or kidney cancer. This material consisted of CD4+ or CD8+ T cells sorted from blood, taken in a trial of the OX40 agonist ivuxolimab. This receptor chain uses TRBV28 and TRBJ2-5, and TRBD2 may be the D gene, going by 6 matching bases. Here is the DNA: TGTGCCAGCAACCCTTTGGGGGGAGTGGGAGAGACCCAGTACTTC. This sequence encodes CASNPLGGVGETQYF.